The text below deals with one T cell receptor (beta chain). Its antigen is undetermined. This sample is drawn from a study of cytomegalovirus exposure and HLA in healthy donors. About the research overall: An earlier analysis identified 117 million unique TCR beta sequences in about 179 million T cells.

Primers: 60 Vbeta forward and 13 Jbeta reverse. The method was immunoSEQ multiplex PCR; TCRdb's version includes in-frame clones alone and lacks a portion of them. Altogether 150,000 to 200,000 clones are present, approximately 78% being singletons, with the ten largest covering roughly 1.5%. Germline values: CDR1 PRHDT, CDR2 FYEKMQ (reference sequence). This CDR3 has 16 amino acids. Trimming removed 3 bases from V and 0 bases from J, with 9 bases in between. Study results and limitations: Later on, an analysis tied approximately 17,000 TCR beta sequences to HLA alleles at 0.05 false discovery rate. Cytomegalovirus association was assigned to some 160 TCR beta chains. As a later analysis revealed, the rate of TCR association differed by HLA locus, with DRB1 most and HLA-C fewest.

This TCR was recovered from a woman aged 18 to 35 in good health and CMV-seronegative. The rearrangement links TRBV13 to TRBJ2-6; D gene unclear. The sequenced sample consisted of PBMCs. The CDR3 loop is CASSFEAISGANVLTF. The CDR3, as DNA: TGTGCCAGCAGCTTCGAAGCGATCTCTGGGGCCAACGTCCTGACTTTC. Variable domain in full (rest from reference TRBV13 and TRBJ2-6): AAGVIQSPRHLIKEKRETATLKCYPIPRHDTVYWYQQGPGQDPQFLISFYEKMQSDKGSIPDRFSAQQFSDYHSELNMSSLELGDSALYFCASSFEAISGANVLTFGAGSRLTVL.